The entry below describes one T cell receptor (beta chain). Each CDR3 protein gets one entry after TCRdb re-called the 5' RACE reads with MiXCR. The data show some 310,000 distinct CDR3 sequences, 20% to 25% seen once. The sample is drawn from a study of T-cell memory formation after mild COVID-19. This CDR3 is built from 17 residues. V was shortened by 1 base and J by 1 base, with 14 bases between the two germline ends. Per the germline V gene, CDR1 is LNHNV and CDR2 is YYDKDF (reference sequence). Sequencing was performed on PBMCs or a T cell subset sorted from them (not recorded which). This receptor was obtained from a man between 18 and 29 years old who had mild COVID-19 (a few samples of this study predate the infection). Cell type and time point are not known. The chain carries TRBV15 and TRBJ1-5, with D possibly matching TRBD1 (6 bases). CDR3 in DNA: TGTGCCACCAGCAGAGTTCGGGGGCGGTGGAGCAATCAGCCCCAGCATTTT. This sequence encodes CATSRVRGRWSNQPQHF.